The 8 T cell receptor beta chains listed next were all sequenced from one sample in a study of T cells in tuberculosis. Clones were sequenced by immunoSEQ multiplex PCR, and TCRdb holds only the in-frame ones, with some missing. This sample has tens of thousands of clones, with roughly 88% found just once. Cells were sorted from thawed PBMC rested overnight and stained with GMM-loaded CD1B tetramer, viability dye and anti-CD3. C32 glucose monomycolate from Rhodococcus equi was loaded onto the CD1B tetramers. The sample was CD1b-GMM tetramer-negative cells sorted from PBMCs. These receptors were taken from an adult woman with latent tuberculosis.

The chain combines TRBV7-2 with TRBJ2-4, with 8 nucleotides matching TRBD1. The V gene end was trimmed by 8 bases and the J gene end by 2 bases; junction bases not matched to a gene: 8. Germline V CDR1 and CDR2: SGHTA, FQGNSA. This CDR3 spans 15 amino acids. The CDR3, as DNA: TGTGCCAGCCGGACCGACAGGGGAACCAAAAACATTCAGTACTTC. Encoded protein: CASRTDRGTKNIQYF.

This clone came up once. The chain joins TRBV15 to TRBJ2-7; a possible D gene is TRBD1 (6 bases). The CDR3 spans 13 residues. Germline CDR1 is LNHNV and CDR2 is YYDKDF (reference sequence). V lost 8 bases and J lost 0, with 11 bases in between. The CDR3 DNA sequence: TGTGCCACCGCCCCGGACAGCTCCTACGAGCAGTACTTC. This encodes CATAPDSSYEQYF.

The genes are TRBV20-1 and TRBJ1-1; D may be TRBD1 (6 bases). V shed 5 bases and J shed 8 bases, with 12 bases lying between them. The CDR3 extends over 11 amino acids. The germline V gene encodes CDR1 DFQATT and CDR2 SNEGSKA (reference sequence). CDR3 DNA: TGCAGTGCTCCCCGACAGGCGGAAGCTTTCTTT. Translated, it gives CSAPRQAEAFF.

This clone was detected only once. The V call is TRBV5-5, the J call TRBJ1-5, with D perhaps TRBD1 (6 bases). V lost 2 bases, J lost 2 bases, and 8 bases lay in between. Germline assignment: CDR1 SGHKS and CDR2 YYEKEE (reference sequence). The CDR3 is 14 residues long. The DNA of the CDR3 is TGTGCCAGCAGCTTACCAGGGGGCAATCAGCCCCAGCATTTT. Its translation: CASSLPGGNQPQHF. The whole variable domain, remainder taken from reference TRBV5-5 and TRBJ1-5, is DAGVTQSPTHLIKTRGQQVTLRCSPISGHKSVSWYQQVLGQGPQFIFQYYEKEERGRGNFPDRFSARQFPNYSSELNVNALLLGDSALYLCASSLPGGNQPQHFGDGTRLSIL.

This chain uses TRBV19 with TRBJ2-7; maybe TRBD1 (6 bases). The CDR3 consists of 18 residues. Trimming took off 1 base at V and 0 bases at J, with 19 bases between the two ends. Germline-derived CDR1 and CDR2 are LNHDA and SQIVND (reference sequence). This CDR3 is CASSIGGPLQGTSYEQYV. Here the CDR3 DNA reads TGTGCCAGTAGTATAGGGGGACCTTTACAGGGAACCTCCTACGAGCAGTACGTC.

The CDR3 sequence is CASSDTGGYGYTF. The CDR3 bases are TGTGCCAGCAGCGACACAGGGGGATATGGCTACACCTTC. V gene TRBV5-4 combines with J gene TRBJ1-2; 8 bases agree with TRBD1. J lost 5 bases, V lost 4 bases, and 4 bases had no gene match. The germline V gene encodes CDR1 SGHNT and CDR2 YYREEE (reference sequence). This CDR3 has 13 amino acids.

CDR3 in amino acids: CASSQAGDYQPQHF. Here the CDR3 DNA reads TGTGCCAGCTCACAGGCAGGGGATTATCAGCCCCAGCATTTT. The rearrangement links TRBV18 to TRBJ1-5, with a possible D match to TRBD1 (6 bases). This CDR3 has 14 amino acids. V was trimmed by 4 bases and J by 5 bases, leaving 12 bases between them. CDR1 is KGHSH, CDR2 LQKENI, per germline.

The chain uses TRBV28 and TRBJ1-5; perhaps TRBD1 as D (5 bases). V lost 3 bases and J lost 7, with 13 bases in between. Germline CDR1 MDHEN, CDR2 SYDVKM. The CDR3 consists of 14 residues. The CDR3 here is CASSLVQGFQPQHF. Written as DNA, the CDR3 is TGTGCCAGCAGTTTGGTGCAGGGTTTCCAGCCCCAGCATTTT. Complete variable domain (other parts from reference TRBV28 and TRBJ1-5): DVKVTQSSRYLVKRTGEKVFLECVQDMDHENMFWYRQDPGLGLRLIYFSYDVKMKEKGDIPEGYSVSREKKERFSLILESASTNQTSMYLCASSLVQGFQPQHFGDGTRLSIL.